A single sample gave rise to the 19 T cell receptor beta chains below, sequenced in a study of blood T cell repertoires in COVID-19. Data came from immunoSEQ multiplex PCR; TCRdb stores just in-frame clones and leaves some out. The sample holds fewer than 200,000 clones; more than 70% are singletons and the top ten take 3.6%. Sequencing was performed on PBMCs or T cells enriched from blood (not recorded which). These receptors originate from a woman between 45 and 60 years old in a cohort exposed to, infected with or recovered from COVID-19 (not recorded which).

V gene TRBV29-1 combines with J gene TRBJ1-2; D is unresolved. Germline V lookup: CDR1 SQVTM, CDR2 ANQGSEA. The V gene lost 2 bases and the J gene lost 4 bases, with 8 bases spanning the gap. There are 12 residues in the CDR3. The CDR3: CSVERGSYGYTF. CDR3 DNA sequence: TGCAGCGTTGAACGGGGATCCTATGGCTACACCTTC.

The CDR3 region has the DNA TGCGCCAGCAGCAAAAACAGGGGCTCTAATGAAAAACTGTTTTTT. Its translation: CASSKNRGSNEKLFF. The chain has TRBV5-1 and TRBJ1-4; 7 bases line up with TRBD1. CDR3 length: 15 amino acids. Trimming cost V 4 bases and J 3 bases; bases outside gene matches: 6. Germline loops: CDR1 SGHRS, CDR2 YFSETQ.

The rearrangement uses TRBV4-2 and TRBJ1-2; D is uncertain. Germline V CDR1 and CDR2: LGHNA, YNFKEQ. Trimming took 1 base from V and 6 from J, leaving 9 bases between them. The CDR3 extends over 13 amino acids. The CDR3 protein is CASSQVQLHGYTF. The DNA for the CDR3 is TGTGCCAGCAGCCAAGTGCAACTCCATGGCTACACCTTC.

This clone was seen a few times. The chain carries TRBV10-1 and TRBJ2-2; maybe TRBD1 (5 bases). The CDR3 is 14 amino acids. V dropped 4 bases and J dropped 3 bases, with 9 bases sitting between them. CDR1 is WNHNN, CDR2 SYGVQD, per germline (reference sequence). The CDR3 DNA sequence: TGCGCCAGCAGTGTGACCAGGGACACCGGGGAGCTGTTTTTT. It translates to CASSVTRDTGELFF.

Written as DNA, the CDR3 is TGTGCCAGCAGCCGGGGACTAGCGGGGAACGAGCAGTACTTC. Its translation: CASSRGLAGNEQYF. The chain carries TRBV4-2 and TRBJ2-7; TRBD2 agrees at 13 bases. The germline V gene encodes CDR1 LGHNA and CDR2 YNFKEQ. CDR3 length: 14 residues. Losses at the gene ends were 4 bases for V and 5 bases for J; bases not matched to a gene: 2.

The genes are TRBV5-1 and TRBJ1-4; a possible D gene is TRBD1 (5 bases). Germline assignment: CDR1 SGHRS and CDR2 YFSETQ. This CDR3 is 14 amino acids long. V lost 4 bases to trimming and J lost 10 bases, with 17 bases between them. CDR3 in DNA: TGCGCCAGCAGCCCAACCGGAAGTGACAGAAAACTGTTTTTT. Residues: CASSPTGSDRKLFF.

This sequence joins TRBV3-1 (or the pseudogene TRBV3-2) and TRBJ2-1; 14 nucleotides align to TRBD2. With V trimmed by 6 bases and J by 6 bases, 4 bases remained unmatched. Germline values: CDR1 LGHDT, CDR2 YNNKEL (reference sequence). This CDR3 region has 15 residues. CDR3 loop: CASRQTSGRANEQFF. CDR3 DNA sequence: TGTGCCAGCAGACAGACTAGCGGGAGGGCCAATGAGCAGTTCTTC.

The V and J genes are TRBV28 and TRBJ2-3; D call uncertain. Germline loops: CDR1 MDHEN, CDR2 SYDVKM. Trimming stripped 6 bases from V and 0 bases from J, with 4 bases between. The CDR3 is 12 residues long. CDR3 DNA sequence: TGTGCCAGCAGGCTAAGCACAGATACGCAGTATTTT. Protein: CASRLSTDTQYF.

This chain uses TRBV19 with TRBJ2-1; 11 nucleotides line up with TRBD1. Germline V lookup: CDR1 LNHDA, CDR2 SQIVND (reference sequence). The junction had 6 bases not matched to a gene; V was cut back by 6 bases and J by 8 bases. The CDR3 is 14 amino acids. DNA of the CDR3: TGTGCCAGTAGGGGACAGGGGGGTAGGTATGAGCAGTTCTTC. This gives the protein CASRGQGGRYEQFF.

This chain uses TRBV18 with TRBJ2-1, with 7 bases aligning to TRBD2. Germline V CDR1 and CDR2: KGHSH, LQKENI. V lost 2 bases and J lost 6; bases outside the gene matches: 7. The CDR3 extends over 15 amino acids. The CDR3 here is CASSPLASGINEQFF. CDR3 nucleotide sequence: TGTGCCAGCTCACCATTGGCTAGCGGAATCAATGAGCAGTTCTTC.

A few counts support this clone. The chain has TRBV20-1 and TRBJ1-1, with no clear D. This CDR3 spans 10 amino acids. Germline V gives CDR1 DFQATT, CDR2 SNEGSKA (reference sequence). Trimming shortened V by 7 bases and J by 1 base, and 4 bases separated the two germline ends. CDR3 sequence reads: CSVRNTEAFF. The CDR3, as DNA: TGCAGTGTGCGGAACACTGAAGCTTTCTTT.

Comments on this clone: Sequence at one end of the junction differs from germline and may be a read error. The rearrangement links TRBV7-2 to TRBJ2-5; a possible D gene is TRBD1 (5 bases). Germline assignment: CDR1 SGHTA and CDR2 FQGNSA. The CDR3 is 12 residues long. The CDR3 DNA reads TGTGCCAGCAGCATCAGGGTAGAGGCCCAGTACTTC. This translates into CASSIRVEAQYF.

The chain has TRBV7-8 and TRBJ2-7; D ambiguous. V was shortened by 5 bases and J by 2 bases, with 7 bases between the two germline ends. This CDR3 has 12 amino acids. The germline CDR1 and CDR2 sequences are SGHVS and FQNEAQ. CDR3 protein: CASSPYTYEQYF. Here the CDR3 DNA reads TGTGCCAGCAGCCCATACACCTACGAGCAGTACTTC.

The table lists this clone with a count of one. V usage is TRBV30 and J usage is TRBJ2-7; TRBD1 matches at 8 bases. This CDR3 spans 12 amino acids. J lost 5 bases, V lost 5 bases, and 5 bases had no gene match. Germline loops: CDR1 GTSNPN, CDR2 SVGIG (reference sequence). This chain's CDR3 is CAWSGGRNEQYF. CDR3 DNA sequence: TGTGCCTGGTCAGGGGGCAGGAACGAGCAGTACTTC. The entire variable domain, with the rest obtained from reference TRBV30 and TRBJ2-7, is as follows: SQTIHQWPATLVQPVGSPLSLECTVEGTSNPNLYWYRQAAGRGLQLLFYSVGIGQISSEVPQNLSASRPQDRQFILSSKKLLLSDSGFYLCAWSGGRNEQYFGPGTRLTVT.

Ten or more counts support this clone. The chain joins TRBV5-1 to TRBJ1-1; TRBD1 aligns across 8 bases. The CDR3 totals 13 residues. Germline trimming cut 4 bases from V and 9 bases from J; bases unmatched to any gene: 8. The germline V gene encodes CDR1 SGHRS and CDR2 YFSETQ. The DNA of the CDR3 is TGCGCCAGCAGCGACCTCGGGACAGGACAAGCTTTCTTT. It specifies CASSDLGTGQAFF.

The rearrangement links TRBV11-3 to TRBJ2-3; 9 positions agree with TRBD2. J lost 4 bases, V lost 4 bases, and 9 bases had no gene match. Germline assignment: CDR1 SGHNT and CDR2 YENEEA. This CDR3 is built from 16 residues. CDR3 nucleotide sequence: TGTGCCAGCAGCTCGCGGGAGGGCCTGAAACCAGATACGCAGTATTTT. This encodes CASSSREGLKPDTQYF.

The CDR3 here is CSVDRRGNTGELFF. In DNA form, the CDR3 reads TGCAGCGTTGATCGGCGGGGGAACACCGGGGAGCTGTTTTTT. V usage is TRBV29-1 and J usage is TRBJ2-2; possibly TRBD2 for D (6 bases). The V and J ends lost 3 bases and 1 base respectively, with 9 bases between them. The CDR3 has 14 amino acids. In germline, CDR1 is SQVTM, CDR2 ANQGSEA.

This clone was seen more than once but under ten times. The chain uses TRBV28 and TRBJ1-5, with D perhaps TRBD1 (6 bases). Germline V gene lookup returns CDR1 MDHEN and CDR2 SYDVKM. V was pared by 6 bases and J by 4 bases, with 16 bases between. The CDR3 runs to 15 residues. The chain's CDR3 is CASRVPQGDNQPQHF. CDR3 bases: TGTGCCAGCAGAGTCCCACAGGGCGATAATCAGCCCCAGCATTTT.

CDR3: CASSLPPGGGLASTDTQYF. As DNA, the CDR3 is TGTGCCAGCAGCCTTCCACCCGGGGGGGGGCTAGCCAGCACAGATACGCAGTATTTT. The V gene is TRBV21-1, the J gene TRBJ2-3; no check of the table's D call, TRBD2, against the DNA was made. TRBV21-1 is shown as a pseudogene. This CDR3 has 19 amino acids.